This entry describes one TCR beta chain. The V gene's germline CDR1 is SGHNT and CDR2 YENEEA. With 3 bases removed from V and 5 bases from J, the gap between germline ends came to 11 bases. The CDR3 totals 13 residues. These data belong to a study of blood T cell repertoires in COVID-19. At the level of the study: Samples representing acute and convalescent COVID-19 were sourced from the United States, Italy and Spain. The analysed material was cDNA or gDNA that came from T cells, B-cell-depleted T cells, or PBMCs.

TCRdb's copy holds only in-frame clones and misses some; the assay was immunoSEQ multiplex PCR. This sample has about 65,000 clones, with roughly 85% found just once. This chain joins TRBV11-3 and TRBJ2-7, with D possibly being TRBD2 (5 bases). The sequenced sample was peripheral blood. The TCR was taken from a human donor in a cohort sampled during active COVID-19. CDR3 loop: CASSFPGLHEQYF. The CDR3 bases are TGTGCCAGCAGCTTTCCGGGGTTACACGAGCAGTACTTC.